The text below deals with one T cell receptor beta chain. Its antigen is unknown. The entry originates in a study of post-analysis software for immune sequencing data. Study context: In terms of disease course, relapsing-remitting, secondary progressive and progressive-relapsing multiple sclerosis were included. Findings of the study overall: The five TRBV segments detected at higher frequency in patients than in controls included TRBV5-6, TRBV5-1 and TRBV20-1. Among multiple sclerosis patients, normalized Chao1 diversity was significantly below that of controls.

Unique molecular identifiers tagged the TCR beta cDNA libraries. Roughly 500,000 cDNA molecules were obtained per 1 to 10 million input T cells. One entry per CDR3 protein, called by TCRdb with MiXCR from the PCR reads. The sample holds hundreds of thousands of distinct CDR3 sequences; approximately 59% are singletons and the top ten take 10% to 12%. V lost 6 bases and J 0 bases, leaving 9 bases between the germline ends. Germline assignment: CDR1 DFQATT and CDR2 SNEGSKA (reference sequence). The CDR3 consists of 12 residues. This sequence was found in a girl aged 2 to 9 with multiple sclerosis. Sequences were obtained from blood. The chain combines TRBV20-1 with TRBJ2-7; perhaps TRBD1 as D (5 bases). The CDR3 loop is CSARTHSYEQYF. The DNA for the CDR3 is TGCAGTGCCCGGACACACTCCTACGAGCAGTACTTC.